Presented here are 23 T cell receptor beta chains from one specimen sequenced in a study of cytomegalovirus exposure and HLA in healthy donors. Sequencing used immunoSEQ multiplex PCR; TCRdb keeps in-frame clones, though not all of them. The sample lists around 60,000 clones, 92% occurring once. Material for sequencing was PBMCs. The receptors shown here come from a woman aged 18-29 years in good health and CMV-seronegative.

The chain couples TRBV5-1 to TRBJ2-7; D is unresolved. V lost 3 bases and J 4 bases, leaving 17 bases between the germline ends. This CDR3 is 15 amino acids long. Looked up from germline, CDR1 is SGHRS and CDR2 is YFSETQ. The CDR3 region is CASSSDPSGPYEQYF. The CDR3 coding sequence is TGCGCCAGCAGCTCCGATCCCAGTGGGCCTTACGAGCAGTACTTC.

The J gene is TRBJ2-4, the V gene TRBV29-1, with 7 bases aligning to TRBD2. CDR3 length: 15 amino acids. After removal of 2 bases from V and 0 bases from J, the junction contained 4 bases not matched to a gene. Germline V gene data show CDR1 as SQVTM and CDR2 as ANQGSEA. CDR3 loop: CSVESGVLAKNIQYF. DNA of the CDR3: TGCAGCGTTGAAAGCGGGGTTCTAGCCAAAAACATTCAGTACTTC.

V usage is TRBV27 and J usage is TRBJ2-1; TRBD1 might be the D (6 bases). The V end was cut by 5 bases, the J end by 10 bases, with 15 bases between. Germline V gene lookup returns CDR1 MNHEY and CDR2 SMNVEV (reference sequence). This CDR3 is 13 amino acids long. The CDR3 coding sequence is TGTGCCAGCAGTCCCGACAGGAGATGGGAGCAGTTCTTC. Its translation is CASSPDRRWEQFF.

The V call is TRBV30, the J call TRBJ2-4; 7 bases agree with TRBD2. V shed 5 bases and J 8 bases; nucleotides not matched to a gene: 9. CDR3 size: 13 residues. Germline values: CDR1 GTSNPN, CDR2 SVGIG (reference sequence). The CDR3, as DNA: TGTGCCTGGCGACAAGGGGCGGGAGACATTCAGTACTTC. As protein: CAWRQGAGDIQYF.

The chain recombines TRBV27 with TRBJ1-1; D possibly corresponds to TRBD1 (5 bases). Germline CDR1 reads MNHEY; CDR2 reads SMNVEV (reference sequence). The ends were cut back, 3 bases at V and 3 bases at J, with 11 bases in the middle. CDR3 length: 14 residues. The CDR3 nucleotides are TGTGCCAGCAGTTTGATGGGAGGGGACACTGAAGCTTTCTTT. Translation gives CASSLMGGDTEAFF.

V and J are TRBV19 and TRBJ2-1; 16 bases match TRBD2. With 10 bases clipped from V and 4 bases from J, the junction kept 10 bases outside the gene matches. Per the germline V gene, CDR1 is LNHDA and CDR2 is SQIVND (reference sequence). This CDR3 is built from 17 residues. Here the CDR3 DNA reads TGTGCCACTGGAGGGACTAGCGGGAGGGCGAGGTACAATGAGCAGTTCTTC. It specifies CATGGTSGRARYNEQFF. Using reference TRBV19 and TRBJ2-1 for the parts outside the CDR3, the full variable domain is DGGITQSPKYLFRKEGQNVTLSCEQNLNHDAMYWYRQDPGQGLRLIYYSQIVNDFQKGDIAEGYSVSREKKESFPLTVTSAQKNPTAFYLCATGGTSGRARYNEQFFGPGTRLTVL.

This clone was recorded once. V gene TRBV2 combines with J gene TRBJ1-4, with D perhaps TRBD1 (5 bases). Trimming cost V 2 bases and J 8 bases, with 15 bases left between them. CDR1 and CDR2 (germline): SNHLY, FYNNEI. This CDR3 region has 15 residues. The chain's CDR3 is CASSESGVEGEKLFF. The CDR3 DNA follows: TGTGCCAGCAGTGAATCGGGGGTAGAGGGAGAAAAACTGTTTTTT.

This clone was observed once. The rearrangement links TRBV28 to TRBJ1-4; 9 positions match TRBD1. The CDR3 length is 16 residues. The V gene's germline CDR1 is MDHEN and CDR2 SYDVKM. V dropped 5 bases and J dropped 5; count of bases not matched to a gene: 9. CDR3 nucleotide sequence: TGTGCCAGCAGTCCGGGACAGGGCGCCTTCAATGAAAAACTGTTTTTT. Translating it yields CASSPGQGAFNEKLFF.

This sequence joins TRBV4-1 and TRBJ1-1, with no clear D. Deletions cut 0 bases from V and 0 bases from J, with 14 bases between. The germline gives CDR1 MGHRA, CDR2 YSYEKL. The CDR3 has 17 residues. In DNA, the CDR3 is TGCGCCAGCAGCCAAGAGGTAGTAGGACTACTGAACACTGAAGCTTTCTTT. Its protein is CASSQEVVGLLNTEAFF.

The chain recombines TRBV7-9 with TRBJ2-2, with TRBD1 matching over 7 bases. The CDR3 runs 15 residues. Looked up from germline, CDR1 is SEHNR and CDR2 is FQNEAQ (reference sequence). V was pared by 4 bases and J by 0 bases, with 2 bases of the junction left unmatched. CDR3 DNA sequence: TGTGCCAGCAGCTCTCAGGGGGCGAACACCGGGGAGCTGTTTTTT. Protein sequence: CASSSQGANTGELFF.

This clone was seen once. The chain recombines TRBV18 with TRBJ1-4; unclear D gene. Trimming shortened V by 3 bases and J by 8 bases, and 13 bases separated the two germline ends. Germline V CDR1 and CDR2: KGHSH, LQKENI. The CDR3 totals 14 residues. In nucleotides, the CDR3 is TGTGCCAGCTCACCGGACTCAGTCGGAGAAAAACTGTTTTTT. Translated: CASSPDSVGEKLFF.

The chain is built from TRBV4-2 and TRBJ1-3, with 11 bases identical to TRBD1. V shed 2 bases, J shed 8 bases, and the junction held 11 bases outside the gene matches. CDR1 and CDR2 from the germline V gene are LGHNA and YNFKEQ. The CDR3 spans 17 residues. This chain's CDR3 is CASSQTIVPGQGDTIYF. The DNA for the CDR3 is TGTGCCAGCAGCCAAACCATCGTCCCGGGACAGGGGGACACCATATATTTT.

V usage is TRBV6-1 and J usage is TRBJ2-1; a weak D match, TRBD2 (6 bases). Trimming stripped 3 bases from V and 4 bases from J, with 13 bases between. CDR3 size: 15 residues. In germline, CDR1 is MNHNS, CDR2 SASEGT. CDR3 sequence reads: CASSEGGFPYNEQFF. Here the CDR3 DNA reads TGTGCCAGCAGTGAGGGAGGTTTCCCTTACAATGAGCAGTTCTTC.

The rearrangement uses TRBV19 and TRBJ1-3, with 7 bases matching TRBD1. In germline, CDR1 is LNHDA, CDR2 SQIVND (reference sequence). Trimming cost V 10 bases and J 3 bases; bases outside gene matches: 9. This CDR3 comprises 14 residues. Here the CDR3 DNA reads TGTGCCACTGCCAGAGGGGGCATTGGAAACACCATATATTTT. This sequence encodes CATARGGIGNTIYF. Using reference TRBV19 and TRBJ1-3 for the parts outside the CDR3, the full variable domain is DGGITQSPKYLFRKEGQNVTLSCEQNLNHDAMYWYRQDPGQGLRLIYYSQIVNDFQKGDIAEGYSVSREKKESFPLTVTSAQKNPTAFYLCATARGGIGNTIYFGEGSWLTVV.

The J gene is TRBJ1-4, the V gene TRBV27; no reliable D call. The CDR3 sequence is 13 residues long. Trimming pared 3 bases from V and 11 bases from J, leaving 13 bases between. Germline V gene lookup returns CDR1 MNHEY and CDR2 SMNVEV (reference sequence). CDR3 amino acids: CASSLNWAGKLFF. The CDR3 region has the DNA TGTGCCAGCAGTTTGAATTGGGCGGGGAAACTGTTTTTT.

The chain carries TRBV7-9 and TRBJ2-1, with D hard to call. The germline V gene encodes CDR1 SEHNR and CDR2 FQNEAQ (reference sequence). V shed 1 base and J shed 1 base, with 14 bases lying between them. The CDR3 totals 17 residues. Written as DNA, the CDR3 is TGTGCCAGCAGCTTAGAGAACTCCTACTTGTCCTACAATGAGCAGTTCTTC. This gives the protein CASSLENSYLSYNEQFF.

The rearrangement uses TRBV15 and TRBJ2-2; 11 bases are shared with TRBD2. The J segment lost 5 bases and the V segment lost 0 bases, leaving 11 bases of the junction unmatched. The CDR3 is 19 residues long. Per the germline V gene, CDR1 is LNHNV and CDR2 is YYDKDF (reference sequence). The CDR3 sequence is CATSRDVRRASGGTGELFF. For the CDR3, the DNA is TGTGCCACCAGCAGAGATGTTCGGAGGGCTAGCGGGGGGACCGGGGAGCTGTTTTTT.

This clone was seen a handful of times. The rearrangement joins TRBV19 to TRBJ2-2; 10 bases are shared with TRBD2. The germline V gene encodes CDR1 LNHDA and CDR2 SQIVND (reference sequence). Germline trimming cut 1 base from V and 7 bases from J; bases unmatched to any gene: 9. The CDR3 totals 17 residues. CDR3: CASSIGLAGVMSGELFF. In DNA form, the CDR3 reads TGTGCCAGTAGTATAGGGCTAGCGGGAGTGATGAGCGGGGAGCTGTTTTTT.

The J gene is TRBJ2-7, the V gene TRBV5-1, with 8 bases lining up with TRBD1. CDR3 length: 14 amino acids. V lost 2 bases, J lost 6 bases, and 7 bases stayed unmatched. Germline-derived CDR1 and CDR2 are SGHRS and YFSETQ. The chain's CDR3 is CASSFTGQGLEQYF. In DNA form, the CDR3 reads TGCGCCAGCAGCTTTACCGGACAGGGCCTCGAGCAGTACTTC.

V gene TRBV9 combines with J gene TRBJ2-3; 9 bases align to TRBD2. The CDR3 has 14 residues. Germline V CDR1 and CDR2: SGDLS, YYNGEE. The J segment lost 6 bases and the V segment lost 4 bases, leaving 6 bases of the junction unmatched. The CDR3 here is CASSPLAGLDTQYF. The CDR3 bases are TGTGCCAGCAGCCCACTAGCGGGCTTGGATACGCAGTATTTT.

This sequence joins TRBV7-3 and TRBJ2-1, with 9 positions matching TRBD1. The CDR3 consists of 13 residues. The J segment lost 8 bases and the V segment lost 3 bases, leaving 2 bases of the junction unmatched. Looked up from germline, CDR1 is SGHTA and CDR2 is FQGTGA. The CDR3 protein is CASSLGQGDEQFF. The CDR3 DNA is TGTGCCAGCAGCTTGGGACAGGGCGATGAGCAGTTCTTC. Based on the CDR3 plus reference TRBV7-3 and TRBJ2-1, the full variable domain is GAGVSQTPSNKVTEKGKYVELRCDPISGHTALYWYRQSLGQGPEFLIYFQGTGAADDSGLPNDRFFAVRPEGSVSTLKIQRTERGDSAVYLCASSLGQGDEQFFGPGTRLTVL.

This chain uses TRBV4-2 with TRBJ1-4, with 7 bases lining up with TRBD1. This CDR3 region has 16 residues. V lost 3 bases to trimming and J lost 5 bases; unmatched junction nucleotides: 9. Per germline, CDR1 LGHNA and CDR2 YNFKEQ. The CDR3: CASSHPADRWNEKLFF. CDR3 in DNA: TGTGCCAGCAGCCACCCTGCGGACAGGTGGAATGAAAAACTGTTTTTT.

The rearrangement joins TRBV7-8 to TRBJ2-3; 10 nucleotides line up with TRBD1. This CDR3 has 17 amino acids. V gave up 5 bases and J gave up 1 base; unmatched junction bases: 9. The germline gives CDR1 SGHVS, CDR2 FQNEAQ. The CDR3 nucleotides are TGTGCCAGCAGCATCGACAGGGGGCGGGTGGGCACAGATACGCAGTATTTT. Protein product: CASSIDRGRVGTDTQYF.